This TCR beta chain was captured by sequencing in a study of blood T cell repertoires in COVID-19. As for the study in general: Some COVID-19 samples were acute and others convalescent; all came from the United States, Italy and Spain. PBMCs, B-cell-depleted T cells, or T cells were the source of the cDNA or gDNA that made up the material.

Per the original methods: Amplification from reference gene primers served as the basis for estimated nucleated cell counts. The repertoire was sequenced with immunoSEQ multiplex PCR; TCRdb's copy has only in-frame clones and lacks some. The D gene and trimming were derived from the DNA, and the V and J assignments and clone size from that table. The sample lists about 25,000 clones, roughly 86% occurring once. The CDR3 runs to 17 residues. Trimming shortened V by 0 bases and J by 0 bases, and 15 bases separated the two germline ends. CDR1 is SGHDT and CDR2 is YYEEEE in the germline V gene. The sequencing input was peripheral blood. The clonotype originates from a man aged 50-59 years with active COVID-19. The chain is built from TRBV5-6 and TRBJ1-1; D possibly corresponds to TRBD1 (5 bases). Here the CDR3 reads CASSLGRTRGMNTEAFF. The CDR3 bases are TGTGCCAGCAGCTTGGGTCGGACACGCGGCATGAACACTGAAGCTTTCTTT.